This T cell receptor (beta chain) originates from a study of T cells in Graves' hyperthyroidism and ophthalmopathy. Germline V gene data show CDR1 as SGHTA and CDR2 as FQGNSA. This CDR3 comprises 13 residues. This clonotype was found many times. The investigators amplified TCR beta CDR3 regions from RNA transcripts. The primer set for the first-round RT-PCR of the TCR CDR3 was HTBI. Each CDR3 protein is one row after TCRdb ran MiXCR on the multiplex PCR reads. Counted here are 250,000 or so distinct CDR3 sequences, approximately 16% occurring once; the ten biggest clones make up 30% to 35%. From approximately 9.1 ml of fresh peripheral blood, PBMCs were isolated.

The sequenced sample consisted of blood. The clonotype originates from a woman between 50 and 59 years old with Graves' hyperthyroidism that later progressed to Graves' ophthalmopathy. The chain is built from TRBV7-2 and TRBJ2-1, with TRBD1 matching 8 bases. CDR3: CASRDRGSGEQFF. CDR3 coding DNA: TGTGCGAGCCGAGACAGGGGATCAGGTGAGCAGTTCTTC.